This TCR beta chain was captured by sequencing in a study of cytomegalovirus exposure and HLA in healthy donors. Regarding the study as a whole: Sequencing depth roughly uniform across donors was assumed in presence/absence analyses. A later analysis linked a missense DCLRE1C variant to TCR beta V- and J-gene trimming. 164 TCR beta chains were listed as cytomegalovirus-associated.

Donors showed nominal health when sampled, although they likely had unrecorded immune exposures. Researchers ran the PCR with 60 Vbeta and 13 Jbeta primers. The table came from immunoSEQ multiplex PCR; TCRdb's copy has only in-frame clones and leaves some out. The data contain around 170,000 clones, over 80% of them singletons. As concerns this clone: Its antigen is not known.

Germline V gene data show CDR1 as MNHEY and CDR2 as SVGAGI. This CDR3 region has 15 residues. Trimming left V 2 bases short and J 7 bases short, with 14 bases between. The sequencing sample was made of PBMCs. The sequence was obtained from a woman aged 18-35 years in good health and CMV-seronegative. The chain combines TRBV6-5 with TRBJ1-4; no reliable D call. CDR3 in amino acids: CASSYDGRGSEKLFF. The CDR3 DNA sequence: TGTGCCAGCAGTTACGATGGGAGAGGAAGTGAAAAACTGTTTTTT.